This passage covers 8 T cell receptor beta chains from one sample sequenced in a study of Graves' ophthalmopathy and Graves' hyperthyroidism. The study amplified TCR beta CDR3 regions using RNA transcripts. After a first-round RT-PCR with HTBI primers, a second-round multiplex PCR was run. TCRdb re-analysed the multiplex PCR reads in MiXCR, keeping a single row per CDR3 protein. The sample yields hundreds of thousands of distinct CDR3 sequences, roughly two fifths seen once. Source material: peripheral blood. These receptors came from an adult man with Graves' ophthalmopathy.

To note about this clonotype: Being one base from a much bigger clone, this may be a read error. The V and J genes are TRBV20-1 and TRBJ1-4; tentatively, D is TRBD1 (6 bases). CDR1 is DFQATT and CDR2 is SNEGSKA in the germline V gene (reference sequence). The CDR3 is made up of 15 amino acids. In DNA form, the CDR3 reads TGCAGTGCTAGCAGATTAGAGGGGGTTAATGAAAAACCGTTTTTT. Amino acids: CSASRLEGVNEKPFF.

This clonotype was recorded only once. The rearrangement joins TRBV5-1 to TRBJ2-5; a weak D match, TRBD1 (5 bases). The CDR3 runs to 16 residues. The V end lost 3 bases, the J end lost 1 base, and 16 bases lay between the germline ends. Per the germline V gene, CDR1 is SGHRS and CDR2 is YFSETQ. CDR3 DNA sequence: TGCGCCAGCAGCTCCGAGGCCTCAGGGCCCCAAGAGACCCAGTACTTC. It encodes CASSSEASGPQETQYF.

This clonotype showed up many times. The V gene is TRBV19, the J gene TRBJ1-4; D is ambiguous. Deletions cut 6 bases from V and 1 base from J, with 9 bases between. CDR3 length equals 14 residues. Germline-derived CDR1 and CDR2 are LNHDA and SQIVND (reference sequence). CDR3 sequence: CASSQGLTNEKLFF. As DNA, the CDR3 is TGTGCCAGTAGCCAAGGGCTAACTAATGAAAAACTGTTTTTT.

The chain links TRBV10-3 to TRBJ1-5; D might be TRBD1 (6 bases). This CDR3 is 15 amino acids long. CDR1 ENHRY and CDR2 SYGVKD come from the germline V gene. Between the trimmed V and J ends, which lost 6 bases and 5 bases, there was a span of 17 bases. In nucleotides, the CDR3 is TGTGCCATCAGCTCGACAGGACAGCCGGATCAGCCCCAGCATTTT. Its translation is CAISSTGQPDQPQHF.

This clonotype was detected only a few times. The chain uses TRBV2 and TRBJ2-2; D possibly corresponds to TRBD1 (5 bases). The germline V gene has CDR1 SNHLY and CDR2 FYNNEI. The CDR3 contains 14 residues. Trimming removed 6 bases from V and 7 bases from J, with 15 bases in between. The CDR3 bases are TGTGCCAGCAGCCGGACCCCAGGGATCGGGGAGCTGTTTTTT. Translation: CASSRTPGIGELFF.

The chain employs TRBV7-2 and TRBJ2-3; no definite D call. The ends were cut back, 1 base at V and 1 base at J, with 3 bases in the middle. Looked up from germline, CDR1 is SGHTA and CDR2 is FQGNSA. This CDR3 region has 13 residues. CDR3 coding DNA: TGTGCCAGCAGCTTAGACCGCACAGATACGCAGTATTTT. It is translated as CASSLDRTDTQYF.

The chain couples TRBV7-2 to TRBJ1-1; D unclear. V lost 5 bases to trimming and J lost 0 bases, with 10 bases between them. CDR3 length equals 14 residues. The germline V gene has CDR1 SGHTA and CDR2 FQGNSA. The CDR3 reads CASSRDWVNTEAFF. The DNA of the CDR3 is TGTGCCAGCAGCCGAGATTGGGTGAACACTGAAGCTTTCTTT.

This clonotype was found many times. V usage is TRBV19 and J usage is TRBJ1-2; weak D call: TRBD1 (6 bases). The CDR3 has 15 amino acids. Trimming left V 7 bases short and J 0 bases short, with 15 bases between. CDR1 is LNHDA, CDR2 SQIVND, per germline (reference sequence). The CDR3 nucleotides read TGTGCCAGTACCGCGACAGGAGCAGCTAACTATGGCTACACCTTC. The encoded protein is CASTATGAANYGYTF.